The clone carrying this T cell receptor (beta chain) was counted between two and nine times. Its antigen is undetermined. TCRdb itself ran the 5' RACE reads through MiXCR, one entry per CDR3 protein. The sample holds roughly 480,000 distinct CDR3 sequences, 20% to 30% seen once. This sample is part of a study of T-cell memory formation after mild COVID-19. Study summary: TCR clusters mostly belonged to single donors. Findings and limits, study-wide: Some clones that responded turned up in pre-infection memory, which suggests that cross-reactive memory joined in.

Sequenced material: PBMCs or a T cell subset sorted from them (not recorded which). The sequence derives from an adult woman who had mild COVID-19 (a few samples of this study predate the infection). Cell type and time point are not known.

The CDR3 loop reads CASSRPGVYNEQFF. CDR3 nucleotides: TGTGCCAGCAGCCGCCCCGGGGTCTACAATGAGCAGTTCTTC. The chain couples TRBV12-3 or TRBV12-4 to TRBJ2-1, with D possibly TRBD2 on 5 matching bases. This CDR3 region has 14 residues. The ends were cut back, 6 bases at V and 3 bases at J, with 12 bases in the middle.